The 4 T cell receptor beta chains below all came from one sample that was sequenced in a study of CD8+ T cells in alopecia areata. Sequencing used cDNA as its template, made by extracting RNA and reverse transcribing it. The protocol was immunoSEQ multiplex PCR, while the TCRdb copy is restricted to in-frame clones and leaves out a portion. The repertoire holds about 120,000 clones, less than 80% seen once, with around 2.8% in the top ten. The sample taken for sequencing was CD4+ T cells sorted from blood. The receptors originated from a human donor in good health.

About this clone itself: The same CDR3 is also encoded by other DNA sequences in this sample. The chain employs TRBV7-9 and TRBJ2-3, with unresolved D. Trimming removed 0 bases from V and 6 bases from J, with 4 bases in between. Looked up from germline, CDR1 is SEHNR and CDR2 is FQNEAQ (reference sequence). CDR3 length equals 12 residues. CDR3 protein: CASSLAPDTQYF. The CDR3 nucleotides are TGTGCCAGCAGCTTAGCTCCTGATACGCAGTATTTT.

This chain connects TRBV27 to TRBJ2-3, with D perhaps matching TRBD2 (6 bases). This CDR3 comprises 15 residues. With 6 bases removed from V and 0 bases from J, the gap between germline ends came to 13 bases. Germline values: CDR1 MNHEY, CDR2 SMNVEV (reference sequence). This CDR3 is CASSPEGTSTDTQYF. As DNA, the CDR3 is TGTGCCAGCAGCCCGGAGGGGACCAGCACAGATACGCAGTATTTT.

The chain is built from TRBV5-4 and TRBJ2-7, with TRBD1 matching 11 bases. Unmatched junction bases numbered 3, after V lost 4 bases and J lost 0 bases. Per the germline V gene, CDR1 is SGHNT and CDR2 is YYREEE (reference sequence). The CDR3 is made up of 15 amino acids. CDR3 in DNA: TGTGCCAGCAGCCAGGGGACAGGGGGCTCCTACGAGCAGTACTTC. Amino acid sequence: CASSQGTGGSYEQYF.

The chain employs TRBV5-6 and TRBJ1-1; perhaps TRBD1 as D (6 bases). CDR1 and CDR2 (germline): SGHDT, YYEEEE. Trimming pared 4 bases from V and 0 bases from J, leaving 10 bases between. The CDR3 has 14 residues. The DNA of the CDR3 is TGTGCCAGCAGCCCCGAGGGGGTGAACACTGAAGCTTTCTTT. Translated: CASSPEGVNTEAFF. The variable domain in full, completed from reference TRBV5-6 and TRBJ1-1, reads DAGVTQSPTHLIKTRGQQVTLRCSPKSGHDTVSWYQQALGQGPQFIFQYYEEEERQRGNFPDRFSGHQFPNYSSELNVNALLLGDSALYLCASSPEGVNTEAFFGQGTRLTVV.